Listed below are T cell receptor beta chains from one sample, sequenced in a study of somatic mutations in cytotoxic T cells in rheumatoid arthritis. The repertoire was sequenced with immunoSEQ multiplex PCR; TCRdb's copy has only in-frame clones and lacks some. This table holds roughly 16,000 clones, roughly 80% found once. Specimen: CD8+ T cells sorted from blood. The receptors originated from an adult with rheumatoid arthritis. CDR3s include the opening cysteine and the closing phenylalanine or tryptophan. A D gene is named only where the DNA matches it firmly. Some rows have no size entry. The others give once, few or many, or a class for an expanded clone.

size: -; D: TRBD1; J: TRBJ2-1; V: TRBV7-7; DNA: TGTGCCAGCAGCCGACAGGGGAGCTCCTACAATGAGCAGTTCTTC; CDR3: CASSRQGSSYNEQFF
size: -; D: -; J: TRBJ1-1; V: TRBV19; DNA: TGTGCCAGTAGTTGGGGGGGCATGAACACTGAAGCTTTCTTT; CDR3: CASSWGGMNTEAFF
size: -; D: -; J: TRBJ1-1; V: TRBV19; DNA: TGTGCCAGTAGTATTCGCAGGGTGAACACTGAAGCTTTCTTT; CDR3: CASSIRRVNTEAFF
size: -; D: TRBD2; J: TRBJ2-1; V: TRBV6-5; DNA: TGTGCCAGCAGTTACTCGATAGCGGGGGGGGTCAATGAGCAGTTCTTC; CDR3: CASSYSIAGGVNEQFF
size: -; D: -; J: TRBJ1-2; V: TRBV9; DNA: TGTGCCAGCAGCGGGCTAGGCTATGGCTACACCTTC; CDR3: CASSGLGYGYTF
size: -; D: -; J: TRBJ1-2; V: TRBV19; DNA: TGTGCCATCTCGAGGCCGCTTAACTATGGCTACACCTTC; CDR3: CAISRPLNYGYTF
size: -; D: TRBD1; J: TRBJ2-5; V: TRBV19; DNA: TGTGCCAGTAGTGCGACAGGGGGCGGTTTGGAGACCCAGTACTTC; CDR3: CASSATGGGLETQYF
size: few; D: TRBD1; J: TRBJ1-4; V: TRBV7-9; DNA: TGTGCCAGCTGGGACAGGTCTAATGAAAAACTGTTTTTT; CDR3: CASWDRSNEKLFF
size: -; D: -; J: TRBJ1-4; V: TRBV5-1; DNA: TGCGCCAGCGGTTTGCGGGCCGGCCTAAGTAATGAAAAACTGTTTTTT; CDR3: CASGLRAGLSNEKLFF
size: -; D: -; J: TRBJ1-1; V: TRBV7-6; DNA: TGTGCCAGCAGCTTAGGAAAGGGGAACACTGAAGCTTTCTTT; CDR3: CASSLGKGNTEAFF
size: -; D: TRBD1; J: TRBJ1-1; V: TRBV20-1; DNA: TGCAGTGGTCCTCGGACAGGGGAGGCTTTCTTT; CDR3: CSGPRTGEAFF
size: few; D: TRBD1; J: TRBJ1-4; V: TRBV5-1; DNA: TGCGCCAGCAGCTTGGTGGGGGGACAGATTACTGAAAAACTGTTTTTT; CDR3: CASSLVGGQITEKLFF
size: -; D: -; J: TRBJ2-4; V: TRBV6-1; DNA: TGTGCCAGTGGGATAATAGCCAAAAACATTCAGTACTTC; CDR3: CASGIIAKNIQYF
size: -; D: -; J: TRBJ2-4; V: TRBV27; DNA: TGTGCCAGCAGTCCCCTAACCCCCAAAAACATTCAGTACTTC; CDR3: CASSPLTPKNIQYF
size: once; D: -; J: TRBJ1-6; V: TRBV25-1; DNA: TGTGCCAGCAGTGAATCGGTGTATTCACCCCTCCACTTT; CDR3: CASSESVYSPLHF
size: -; D: -; J: TRBJ1-1; V: TRBV2; DNA: TGTGCCAGCAGCGCAGGGTTGGGGATGAACACTGAAGCTTTCTTT; CDR3: CASSAGLGMNTEAFF
size: few; D: -; J: TRBJ1-1; V: TRBV9; DNA: TGTGCCAGCGGGACTCAGACGACTGAAGCTTTCTTT; CDR3: CASGTQTTEAFF
size: -; D: -; J: TRBJ1-1; V: TRBV15; DNA: TGTGCCACCAGCAGAGATAGGGGGTTGACCACTGAAGCTTTCTTT; CDR3: CATSRDRGLTTEAFF
size: -; D: -; J: TRBJ2-7; V: TRBV12-1; DNA: TGTGCCAGCAGAGGGGGCCATAGTGTCTACGAGCAGTACTTC; CDR3: CASRGGHSVYEQYF
size: -; D: TRBD2; J: TRBJ2-3; V: TRBV5-1; DNA: TGCGCCAGCAGCTTCAGAAGCGGGGGGGCTAGCACAGATACGCAGTATTTT; CDR3: CASSFRSGGASTDTQYF
size: -; D: TRBD2; J: TRBJ2-3; V: TRBV9; DNA: TGTGCCAGCAGCGAGGGGACTAGCGGGGGTTCCGATACGCAGTATTTT; CDR3: CASSEGTSGGSDTQYF
size: few; D: -; J: TRBJ2-2; V: TRBV6-5; DNA: TGTGCCAGCAGTTTGTGGAGCCGCGGCGGGGAGCTGTTTTTT; CDR3: CASSLWSRGGELFF
size: -; D: -; J: TRBJ1-3; V: TRBV19; DNA: TGTGCCAGTAGTACTAGCCCCCGGGACCGCCTTGGGGACACCATATATTTT; CDR3: CASSTSPRDRLGDTIYF
size: -; D: TRBD1; J: TRBJ1-3; V: TRBV2; DNA: TGTGCCAGCAGCGCCGGGACAGTCTCTGGAAACACCATATATTTT; CDR3: CASSAGTVSGNTIYF
size: -; D: -; J: TRBJ2-1; V: TRBV4-1; DNA: TGCGCCAGCAGCAAAGCAGGGACTGGGTACAATGAGCAGTTCTTC; CDR3: CASSKAGTGYNEQFF
size: -; D: TRBD1; J: TRBJ1-2; V: TRBV5-4; DNA: TGTGCCAGCAGCCCCCAGGCAGGGGGCGCAAATAGCTACACCTTC; CDR3: CASSPQAGGANSYTF
size: -; D: -; J: TRBJ1-1; V: TRBV21-1; DNA: TGTGCCAGCAGCCCACGTCGCGGCTGGGGGACTGAAGCTTTCTTT; CDR3: CASSPRRGWGTEAFF
size: -; D: -; J: TRBJ2-1; V: TRBV4-1; DNA: TGCGCCAGCAGCCAAGTTTCGGACTTTCGGCAGTTCTTC; CDR3: CASSQVSDFRQFF
size: -; D: TRBD1; J: TRBJ1-2; V: TRBV6-1; DNA: TGTGCCGCAGGGACAGGGAATGGCTACACCTTC; CDR3: CAAGTGNGYTF
size: few; D: -; J: TRBJ2-7; V: TRBV15; DNA: TGTGCCACCAGCAGAAGGACACCTACCTACGAGCAGTACTTC; CDR3: CATSRRTPTYEQYF
size: -; D: TRBD1; J: TRBJ2-7; V: TRBV6-1; DNA: TGTGCCAGCAGTGAAGTCTTAATGCGGGACAGGGGCGACGAGCAGTACTTC; CDR3: CASSEVLMRDRGDEQYF
size: -; D: TRBD1; J: TRBJ2-7; V: TRBV5-6; DNA: TGTGCCAGCAGCTTGCCAGGGGGCTTCTACGAGCAGTACTTC; CDR3: CASSLPGGFYEQYF
size: few; D: -; J: TRBJ1-2; V: TRBV6-1; DNA: TGTGCCAGCAGTGAAGGTGGGGATAACTATTGCTACACCTTC; CDR3: CASSEGGDNYCYTF
size: few; D: -; J: TRBJ2-7; V: TRBV27; DNA: TGTGCCAGCAGTTTAAAACGGAGCGGCTTCAGGGGCGAGCAGTACTTC; CDR3: CASSLKRSGFRGEQYF
size: -; D: TRBD2; J: TRBJ2-1; V: TRBV9; DNA: TGTGCCAGCAGCGGCGGGACTAGCGTTCATAATGAGCAGTTCTTC; CDR3: CASSGGTSVHNEQFF
size: -; D: -; J: TRBJ2-7; V: TRBV5-5; DNA: TGTGCCAGCAGCTTGGAGCAGGGGACCTACGAGCAGTACTTC; CDR3: CASSLEQGTYEQYF
size: -; D: -; J: TRBJ2-7; V: TRBV6-5; DNA: TGTGCCAGCAGTTACTCCTCACAGGGCTACGAGCAGTACTTC; CDR3: CASSYSSQGYEQYF
size: -; D: -; J: TRBJ1-3; V: TRBV28; DNA: TGTGCCAGCAGTTTTCCGGGTAACGGAAACACCGTATATTTT; CDR3: CASSFPGNGNTVYF
size: -; D: TRBD2; J: TRBJ2-1; V: TRBV27; DNA: TGTGCCAGCAGTCGTTTACAACTAGCGGGGGGGCCCAATGAGCAGTTCTTC; CDR3: CASSRLQLAGGPNEQFF
size: -; D: TRBD1; J: TRBJ2-5; V: TRBV7-2; DNA: TGTGCCAGCAGCTTAAGCAGGGGGCGAGAGACCCAGTACTTC; CDR3: CASSLSRGRETQYF
size: -; D: -; J: TRBJ2-3; V: TRBV5-1; DNA: TGCGCCAGCAGCTTCGGACGTACTAGCACAGATACGCAGTATTTT; CDR3: CASSFGRTSTDTQYF
size: -; D: TRBD1; J: TRBJ1-1; V: TRBV19; DNA: TGTGCCAGTAGTACCGGGACAGGCCGTCGGGACACTGAAGCTTTCTTT; CDR3: CASSTGTGRRDTEAFF
size: -; D: TRBD2; J: TRBJ2-7; V: TRBV5-5; DNA: TGTGCCAGCAGCCTAACAATAGCGGGGTATACCTACGAGCAGTACTTC; CDR3: CASSLTIAGYTYEQYF